This T cell receptor beta chain was retrieved from a study of T cell responses to AZD1222 COVID-19 vaccine. Measured with immunoSEQ multiplex PCR; TCRdb has only the in-frame clones, and not every one. Counted here are roughly 100,000 clones, more than 75% occurring once; the ten biggest clones make up around 10%. Overall study findings and caveats: At 160-218 and 743-854, vaccine-associated CD4 TCRs were dominant, and they spanned spike.

On this clone itself: Its antigen is unknown.

Sequencing was performed on peripheral blood, taken on day 0 of AZD1222 vaccination. The TCR originated in an adult in good health.

CDR3 in amino acids: CASSGGLWDTGELFF. CDR3 in DNA: TGTGCCAGCAGCGGGGGACTTTGGGACACCGGGGAGCTGTTTTTT. The V and J genes are TRBV9 and TRBJ2-2, with a weak D call TRBD2 (6 bases). Germline CDR1 and CDR2: SGDLS and YYNGEE. The CDR3 is 15 residues long. V lost 3 bases and J lost 3, with 12 bases in between.